These 3 T cell receptor beta chains were all obtained from the same sample, sequenced in a study of T cell responses to AZD1222 COVID-19 vaccine. Clones were sequenced by immunoSEQ multiplex PCR, and TCRdb holds only the in-frame ones, with some missing. In the table there are roughly 150,000 clones, 88% of which are singletons. Source: peripheral blood, taken on day 0 of AZD1222 vaccination. These TCRs come from an adult in good health.

V usage is TRBV19 and J usage is TRBJ1-5; D is undetermined. Germline lookup yields CDR1 LNHDA and CDR2 SQIVND (reference sequence). The CDR3 contains 11 residues. The germline V and J ends were trimmed by 7 bases and 10 bases, with 11 bases remaining between them. The CDR3 sequence: CASNRGGPQHF. Written as DNA, the CDR3 is TGTGCCAGTAACCGGGGTGGACCCCAGCATTTT.

For the CDR3, the DNA is TGCGCCAGCAGCCCGACTGAGACAGCTGAAGCTTTCTTT. Translation gives CASSPTETAEAFF. The chain carries TRBV5-1 and TRBJ1-1; maybe TRBD1 (5 bases). The ends were cut back, 4 bases at V and 6 bases at J, with 13 bases in the middle. CDR1 is SGHRS and CDR2 is YFSETQ in the germline V gene. CDR3 length: 13 amino acids.

The chain carries TRBV12-3 or TRBV12-4 and TRBJ1-5; TRBD1 aligns across 9 bases. CDR3 size: 13 residues. V shed 3 bases and J 7 bases; nucleotides not matched to a gene: 1. The CDR3 loop is CASSLTGGQPQHF. In DNA, the CDR3 is TGTGCCAGCAGTTTGACAGGGGGACAGCCCCAGCATTTT.